Listed below are T cell receptor beta chains from one sample, sequenced in a study of PD-L1 blockade in urothelial cancer. The assay was immunoSEQ multiplex PCR, and TCRdb's table has in-frame clones only and misses some. The table has roughly 77,000 clones, around 84% seen once. The input for sequencing was PBMCs, taken around atezolizumab (anti-PD-L1) treatment. The receptors were gathered from a woman in her 70s with urothelial cancer. The conserved cysteine and the conserved F or W are not part of the CDR3 here. The D gene is left open where the match is weak.

j_call d_call v_call cdr3_aa
TRBJ1-1 . TRBV11-2 ASSLEFRNRNTEAF
TRBJ2-5 . TRBV9 ASSVVSGETQY
TRBJ2-1 TRBD2 TRBV30 AWRGGGRYNEQF
TRBJ1-5 TRBD1 TRBV19 ASSIGPDRGSNQPQH
TRBJ1-1 . TRBV6-5 ASSYVREDTEAF
TRBJ2-2 TRBD2 TRBV6-4 ASSDNLAGGPNTGELF
TRBJ2-3 . TRBV11-2 ASSLSVRDSGY
TRBJ1-1 . TRBV5-4 ASSLSSNTEAF
TRBJ2-7 TRBD1 TRBV18 ASSRDRAYEQY
TRBJ2-3 . TRBV5-1 ASSLGIGQSTDTQY
TRBJ2-2 TRBD2 TRBV28 ASSFLLAGVNTGELF
TRBJ1-2 . TRBV4-3 ASSAQNRDGYT
TRBJ2-1 . TRBV5-1 ASSLGRVRDNEQF
TRBJ2-1 . TRBV19 ASSIQGVQSNEQF
TRBJ2-5 TRBD2 TRBV29-1 SVGGPGLATETQY
TRBJ2-3 . TRBV30 AWHTGTDTQY